One and the same sample provided the 7 T cell receptor beta chains below, sequenced in a study of cytomegalovirus exposure and HLA in healthy donors. Sequencing was performed with immunoSEQ multiplex PCR; in TCRdb, only in-frame clones are kept and a portion is missing. The top ten clones hold approximately 1.5% of a sample with roughly 190,000 clones, roughly 82% of them seen once. The sequenced sample was PBMCs. The receptors here all came from a woman aged 18-29 years in good health and CMV-seronegative.

The rearrangement links TRBV7-9 to TRBJ2-3; D may be TRBD2 (6 bases). Germline V lookup: CDR1 SEHNR, CDR2 FQNEAQ (reference sequence). The CDR3 length is 15 residues. V lost 2 bases and J 0 bases, leaving 9 bases between the germline ends. CDR3 loop: CASSLRGVSTDTQYF. The CDR3, as DNA: TGTGCCAGCAGCTTACGCGGGGTTAGCACAGATACGCAGTATTTT.

In the case of this clone: This sample includes further DNA sequences coding for the same CDR3. The V and J genes are TRBV6-1 and TRBJ2-7; D is unresolved. Deletions cut 5 bases from V and 1 base from J, with 3 bases between. The germline V gene has CDR1 MNHNS and CDR2 SASEGT. The CDR3 contains 11 residues. The CDR3 reads CASSQSYEQYF. As DNA, the CDR3 is TGTGCCAGCAGTCAGTCCTACGAGCAGTACTTC.

This clone was seen once. CDR3 protein: CASSLGESSYNEQFF. In DNA, the CDR3 is TGCGCCAGCAGCCTGGGGGAGAGCTCCTACAATGAGCAGTTCTTC. The chain is built from TRBV5-1 and TRBJ2-1; D possibly uses TRBD1 or TRBD2 (5 bases each). Per the germline V gene, CDR1 is SGHRS and CDR2 is YFSETQ. Trimming pared 4 bases from V and 0 bases from J, leaving 11 bases between. This CDR3 comprises 15 residues.

This chain links TRBV7-9 with TRBJ2-7; no definite D call. The length of the CDR3 is 14 residues. Trimming cost V 5 bases and J 5 bases, with 16 bases left between them. Germline-derived CDR1 and CDR2 are SEHNR and FQNEAQ (reference sequence). The CDR3 region is CASSPRKDRDEQYF. The CDR3 DNA is TGTGCCAGCAGCCCAAGGAAAGATCGGGACGAGCAGTACTTC.

This sequence joins TRBV4-1 and TRBJ2-3, with 7 bases fitting TRBD2. The CDR3 has 16 residues. Per the germline V gene, CDR1 is MGHRA and CDR2 is YSYEKL. V was pared by 4 bases and J by 3 bases, with 10 bases of the junction left unmatched. The CDR3 bases are TGCGCCAGCAGCCCTTCTGGGAGGGGAGGGACAGATACGCAGTATTTT. Encoded protein: CASSPSGRGGTDTQYF.

To note about this clone: One end of the junction is discordant with germline, which a read error may explain. This chain joins TRBV15 and TRBJ2-6; D is possibly TRBD2 (5 bases). Germline CDR1 is LNHNV and CDR2 is YYDKDF (reference sequence). CDR3 length: 16 amino acids. In DNA form, the CDR3 reads TGTGCCACCACCGATAGGGCTAGCTCTGAGGCCAACGTCCTGACTTTC. The encoded protein is CATTDRASSEANVLTF.

J is TRBJ1-2 and V is TRBV25-1, with a possible D match to TRBD1 (6 bases). Germline CDR1 MGHDK, CDR2 SYGVNS. The V end was cut by 2 bases, the J end by 0 bases, with 10 bases between. This CDR3 has 15 amino acids. The CDR3 DNA reads TGTGCCAGCAGTGAAGGGACAAACCCTAACTATGGCTACACCTTC. This gives the protein CASSEGTNPNYGYTF.